The present T cell receptor beta chain was sequenced within a study of blood T cell repertoires in COVID-19. About the research overall: From T cells, B-cell-depleted T cells, or PBMCs came the material, which was cDNA or gDNA.

Methods used by the authors: Estimates of nucleated cell counts were drawn from the amplification of reference gene primers. Assay: immunoSEQ multiplex PCR; the TCRdb copy retains only in-frame clones and omits some. V and J calls and clone size are those listed in that table; D and trimming were worked out from the DNA. The sample has more than 85,000 clones; approximately 84% are singletons. Sequencing was performed on peripheral blood. The sequence came from a man aged 70-80 years with acute or convalescent COVID-19.

CDR3 sequence reads: CAISEYRELAEQYF. CDR3 DNA sequence: TGTGCCATCAGTGAATACAGGGAGCTTGCCGAGCAGTACTTC. The rearrangement links TRBV10-3 to TRBJ2-7; perhaps TRBD1 as D (6 bases). Trimming removed 3 bases from V and 6 bases from J, with 15 bases in between. This CDR3 is 14 amino acids long. Germline values: CDR1 ENHRY, CDR2 SYGVKD.